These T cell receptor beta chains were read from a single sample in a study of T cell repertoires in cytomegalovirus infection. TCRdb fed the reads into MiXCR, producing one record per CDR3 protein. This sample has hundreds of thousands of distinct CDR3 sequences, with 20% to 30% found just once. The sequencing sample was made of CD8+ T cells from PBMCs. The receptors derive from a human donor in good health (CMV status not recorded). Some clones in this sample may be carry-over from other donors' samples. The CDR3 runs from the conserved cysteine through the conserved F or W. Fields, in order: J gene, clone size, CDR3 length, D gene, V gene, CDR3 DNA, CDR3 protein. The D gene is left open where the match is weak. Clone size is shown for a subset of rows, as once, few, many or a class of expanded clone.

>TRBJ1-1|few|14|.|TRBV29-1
TGCAGCGCCTACAGAATTACGATGAACACTGAAGCTTTCTTT
CSAYRITMNTEAFF
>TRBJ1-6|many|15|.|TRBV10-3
TGTGCCATCAGTGAGTCCCGGTGGGGGAATTCACCCCTCCACTTT
CAISESRWGNSPLHF
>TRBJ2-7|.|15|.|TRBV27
TGTGCCAGCAGTTTATCACCAGGTCCTACCTACGAGCAGTACTTC
CASSLSPGPTYEQYF
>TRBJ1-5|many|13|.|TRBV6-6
TGTGCCAGCGGGAGGAACTCCAATCAGCCCCAGCATTTT
CASGRNSNQPQHF
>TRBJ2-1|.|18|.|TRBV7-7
TGTGCCAGCAGCCCTCCCGAAGTGGGACTTTTTGCGGACAATGAGCAGTTCTTC
CASSPPEVGLFADNEQFF
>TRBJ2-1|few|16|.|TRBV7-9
TGTGCCAGCAGCCCCACGGACTCGAGCTCCTACAATGAGCAGTTCTTC
CASSPTDSSSYNEQFF
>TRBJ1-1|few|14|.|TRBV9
TGTGCCAGCAGGGGAGGAGGGGGGAACGCTGAAGCTTTCTTT
CASRGGGGNAEAFF
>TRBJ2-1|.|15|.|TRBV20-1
TGCAGTGCTAGAACCGGCGGGCGGTTTTGGAATGAGCAGTTCTTC
CSARTGGRFWNEQFF
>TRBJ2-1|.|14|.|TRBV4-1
TGCGCCAGCAGCCAAGGGGCTATGGGGAATGAGCAGTTCTTC
CASSQGAMGNEQFF
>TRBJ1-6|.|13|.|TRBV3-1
TGTGCCAGCAGCCTGGACAGTTATTCACCCCTCCACTTT
CASSLDSYSPLHF
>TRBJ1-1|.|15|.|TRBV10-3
TGTGCCATCAGTGAGTCTGGGGTGGGCGACACTGAAGCTTTCTTT
CAISESGVGDTEAFF
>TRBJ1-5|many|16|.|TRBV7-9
TGTGCCAGCAGTGGTCCTCTTGATCATAGCAATCAGCCCCAGCATTTT
CASSGPLDHSNQPQHF
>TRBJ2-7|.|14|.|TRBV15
TGTGCCACCAGCAGTAACAGGGGGGGCGACGAGCAGTACTTC
CATSSNRGGDEQYF
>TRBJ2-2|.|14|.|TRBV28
TGTGCCAGCAGTGTAGTGGGGCGCGAAGGGGAGCTGTTTTTT
CASSVVGREGELFF
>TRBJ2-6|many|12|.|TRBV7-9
TGTGCCAGCAGCATCGACGGTAACGTCCTGACTTTC
CASSIDGNVLTF
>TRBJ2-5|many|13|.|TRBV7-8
TGTGCCAGCAACCCAGCCTGGGGAGAGACCCAGTACTTC
CASNPAWGETQYF
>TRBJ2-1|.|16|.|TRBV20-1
TGCAGTGCTAGATCATTAACGGGGACTTACTTAAATGAGCAGTTCTTC
CSARSLTGTYLNEQFF
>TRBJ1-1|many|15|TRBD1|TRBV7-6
TGTGCCAGCAGCTTTAAGACAGGGATCGGCACTGAAGCTTTCTTT
CASSFKTGIGTEAFF
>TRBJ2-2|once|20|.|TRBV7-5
.
CISVSEAPRTSGGARPGSCF
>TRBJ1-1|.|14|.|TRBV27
TGTGCCAGCAGTTTGGGGGTGGCGCTGGCTGAAGCTTTCTTT
CASSLGVALAEAFF
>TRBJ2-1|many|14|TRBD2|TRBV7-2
TGTGCCAGCAGCTTAGGCGGGGGGGCCTGGGAGCAGTTCTTC
CASSLGGGAWEQFF
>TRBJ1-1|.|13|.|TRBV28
TGTGCCAGCAGATCGTCACACGGGAGTGAAGCTTTCTTT
CASRSSHGSEAFF
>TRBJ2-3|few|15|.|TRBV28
TGTGCCAGCAGTTTTTCGGGGGAGAACACAGATACGCAGTATTTT
CASSFSGENTDTQYF
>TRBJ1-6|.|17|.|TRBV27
TGTGCCAGCAGTTTATGGCCAGGGCCTTCCTATAATTCACCCCTCCACTTT
CASSLWPGPSYNSPLHF
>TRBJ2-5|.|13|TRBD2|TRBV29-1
TGCAGCGCCGCGGGGGAGAATCAAGAGACCCAGTACTTC
CSAAGENQETQYF
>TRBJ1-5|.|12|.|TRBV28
TGTGCCAGCAGAGGGCTTAATCAGCCCCAGCATTTT
CASRGLNQPQHF
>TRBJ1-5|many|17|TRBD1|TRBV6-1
TGTGCCAGCAGTTCCCGGACAGGGGGAATTGGCAATCAGCCCCAGCATTTT
CASSSRTGGIGNQPQHF
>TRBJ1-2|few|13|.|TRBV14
TGTGCCAGCAGCCAAGTCCGACGCCGAGGCTACACCTTC
CASSQVRRRGYTF
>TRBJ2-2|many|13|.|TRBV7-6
TGTGCCAGCAGCCGGGTAGGAATTGTGGAGCTGTTTTTT
CASSRVGIVELFF
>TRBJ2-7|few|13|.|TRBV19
TGTGCCAGTAGTCGGACGCCAACCTACGAGCAGTACTTC
CASSRTPTYEQYF
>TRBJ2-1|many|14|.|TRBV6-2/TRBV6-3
TGTGCCAGCAGTTACTCGGCAGGCCGAAATGAGCAGTTCTTC
CASSYSAGRNEQFF
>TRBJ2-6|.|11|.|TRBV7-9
TGTGCCCGCTTGGAAGGTGACGTCCTGACTTTC
CARLEGDVLTF
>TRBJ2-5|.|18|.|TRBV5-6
TGTGCCAGCAGCTCACATTTGTACCCGGATCTACCGCGGGAGACCCAGTACTTC
CASSSHLYPDLPRETQYF
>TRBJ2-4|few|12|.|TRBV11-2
TGTGCCAGCAGCTTAGGACGTGTCATTCAGTACTTC
CASSLGRVIQYF
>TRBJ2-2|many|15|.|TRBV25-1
TGTGCCAGCAGTGGTGGGGGGGCCGGAACCGGGGAGCTGTTTTTT
CASSGGGAGTGELFF
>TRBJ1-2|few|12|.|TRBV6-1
TGTGCCAGCAGAACAAGTTCCCGGGACCTTGAATTC
CASRTSSRDLEF
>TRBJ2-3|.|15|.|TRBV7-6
TGTGCCAGCAGCTTAGATCAGACCAGCACAGATACGCAGTATTTT
CASSLDQTSTDTQYF
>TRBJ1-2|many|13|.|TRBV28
TGTGCCAGCAGTTTGGGCACACTACGAGGCTACACCTTC
CASSLGTLRGYTF
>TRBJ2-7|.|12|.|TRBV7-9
TGTGCCAGCAGCTTAAGTGGTGGCGAGCAGTACTTC
CASSLSGGEQYF
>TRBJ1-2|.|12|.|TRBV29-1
TGCAGCGCAGACACAGGAGAACGGGGCTACACCTTC
CSADTGERGYTF
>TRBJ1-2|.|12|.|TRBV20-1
TGCAGTGCGCAACCGGCATTTTATGACTACACCTTC
CSAQPAFYDYTF
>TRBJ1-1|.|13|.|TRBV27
TGTGCCAGCAGTTTTGGCAGCGGCACTGAAGCTTTCTTT
CASSFGSGTEAFF
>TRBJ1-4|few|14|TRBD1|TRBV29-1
TGCAGCGTTGAACCGGACAGGGGTTCGGAAAAACTGTTTTTT
CSVEPDRGSEKLFF
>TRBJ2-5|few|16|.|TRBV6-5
TGTGCCAGCAGTTACTCACGGACCGGGGGCCGAGAGACCCAGTACTTC
CASSYSRTGGRETQYF
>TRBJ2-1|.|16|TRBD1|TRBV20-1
TGCAGTGCTCCCGACAGGGGAAGAGAATCCTACAATGAGCAGTTCTTC
CSAPDRGRESYNEQFF
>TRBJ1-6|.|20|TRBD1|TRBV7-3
TGTGCCAGCAGCTTAAGCCCTCGTGGGACAGGGGAGATGGGGGATTCACCCCTCCACTTT
CASSLSPRGTGEMGDSPLHF
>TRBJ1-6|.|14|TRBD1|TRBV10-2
TGCGCCAGCAGCCGGGACAGGGTGCGGTCACCCCTCCACTTT
CASSRDRVRSPLHF
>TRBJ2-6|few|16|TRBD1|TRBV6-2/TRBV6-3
TGTGCCAGCAGTCCGACCGGGACAGCTGGGGCCAACGTCCTGACTTTC
CASSPTGTAGANVLTF
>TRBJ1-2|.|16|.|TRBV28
TGTGCCAGCAGTTTCTCCCGAAACACAGGGTTTACCGACTACACCTTC
CASSFSRNTGFTDYTF
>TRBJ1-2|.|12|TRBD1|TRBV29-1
TGCAGCCACAGGGGGCTCGACTATGGCTACACCTTC
CSHRGLDYGYTF
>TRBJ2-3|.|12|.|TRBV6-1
TGTGCCAGCAGTACGACAGGATTATTGCAGTATTTT
CASSTTGLLQYF
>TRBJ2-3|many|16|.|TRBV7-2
TGTGCCAGCAGCTTAGCATTTGACTCTGACACAGATACGCAGTATTTT
CASSLAFDSDTDTQYF
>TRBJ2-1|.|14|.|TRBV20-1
TGCAGTGCTAGAGATCGTTCGGCCTTCAATGAGCAGTTCTTC
CSARDRSAFNEQFF
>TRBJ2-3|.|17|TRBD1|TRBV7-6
TGTGCCAGCAGCTTAGAGTGGCGACAGGGAATCACAGATACGCAGTATTTT
CASSLEWRQGITDTQYF
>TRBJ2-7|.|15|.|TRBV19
TGTGCCAGTAGCGGAGGACGAGGCTCCCTACGAGAGCAGTACTTC
CASSGGRGSLREQYF
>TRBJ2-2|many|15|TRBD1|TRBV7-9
TGTGCCAGCAGCTCGGGACAGGAGAACACCGGGGAGCTGTTTTTT
CASSSGQENTGELFF